The 13 T cell receptor beta chains in this list originate from one sample, sequenced in a study of technical replicates of blood from several donors. Profiling relied on immunoSEQ multiplex PCR, and the TCRdb table lists in-frame clones only, not all of them. This sample has tens of thousands of clones, with about 96% found just once. The source material was T cells isolated from PBMCs. The receptors originated from a human donor in good health.

The V gene is TRBV7-6, the J gene TRBJ2-2, with 11 bases identical to TRBD2. V shed 0 bases, J shed 6 bases, and the junction held 0 bases outside the gene matches. Per germline, CDR1 SGHVS and CDR2 FNYEAQ. The CDR3 runs 15 residues. CDR3 sequence (DNA): TGTGCCAGCAGCTTAGCGACTAGCGGGGCCGGGGAGCTGTTTTTT. Its protein product is CASSLATSGAGELFF.

This rearrangement joins TRBV7-9 to TRBJ2-1, with TRBD1 matching over 7 bases. Germline trimming cut 1 base from V and 7 bases from J; bases unmatched to any gene: 10. The CDR3 length is 16 residues. Germline-derived CDR1 and CDR2 are SEHNR and FQNEAQ (reference sequence). The CDR3 DNA reads TGTGCCAGCAGCTTAGTGGAGACAGGGTCTGTAAATGAGCAGTTCTTC. It is translated as CASSLVETGSVNEQFF.

This chain links TRBV19 with TRBJ2-1; a weak D match, TRBD1 (5 bases). Germline CDR1 reads LNHDA; CDR2 reads SQIVND (reference sequence). The CDR3 consists of 16 residues. V dropped 5 bases and J dropped 0 bases, with 14 bases sitting between them. CDR3 coding DNA: TGTGCCAGTAGTCCCATGGGGCGGAGCTCCTACAATGAGCAGTTCTTC. Amino acid sequence: CASSPMGRSSYNEQFF.

The genes are TRBV5-4 and TRBJ2-1, with TRBD2 identical over 8 bases. The CDR3 is made up of 16 amino acids. V shed 0 bases, J shed 7 bases, and the junction held 9 bases outside the gene matches. The germline CDR1 and CDR2 sequences are SGHNT and YYREEE (reference sequence). This chain's CDR3 is CASSLDSGKMLNEQFF. For the CDR3, the DNA is TGTGCCAGCAGCTTGGATAGCGGGAAGATGCTAAATGAGCAGTTCTTC. The entire variable domain, with the rest obtained from reference TRBV5-4 and TRBJ2-1, is as follows: ETGVTQSPTHLIKTRGQQVTLRCSSQSGHNTVSWYQQALGQGPQFIFQYYREEENGRGNFPPRFSGLQFPNYSSELNVNALELDDSALYLCASSLDSGKMLNEQFFGPGTRLTVL.

The chain carries TRBV11-3 and TRBJ2-3, with D unresolved. The CDR3 has 12 residues. In germline, CDR1 is SGHNT, CDR2 YENEEA. V was cut by 3 bases and J by 8 bases, with 9 bases left in between. Here the CDR3 reads CASSLYNVTQYF. In DNA form, the CDR3 reads TGTGCCAGCAGCTTGTACAATGTTACGCAGTATTTT.

The gene calls are TRBV2 and TRBJ1-1; 9 bases match TRBD1. CDR3 size: 16 residues. Trimming removed 7 bases from V and 0 bases from J; junction bases left unmatched: 9. Germline assignment: CDR1 SNHLY and CDR2 FYNNEI. CDR3 in DNA: TGTGCCAGCACCACGCCAGGGACAGGGATGAACACTGAAGCTTTCTTT. Amino acid sequence: CASTTPGTGMNTEAFF. The whole variable domain, remainder taken from reference TRBV2 and TRBJ1-1, is EPEVTQTPSHQVTQMGQEVILRCVPISNHLYFYWYRQILGQKVEFLVSFYNNEISEKSEIFDDQFSVERPDGSNFTLKIRSTKLEDSAMYFCASTTPGTGMNTEAFFGQGTRLTVV.

V gene TRBV2 combines with J gene TRBJ2-1, with TRBD2 matching over 9 bases. Germline assignment: CDR1 SNHLY and CDR2 FYNNEI. V shed 6 bases and J 9 bases; nucleotides not matched to a gene: 3. This CDR3 contains 12 residues. CDR3 nucleotide sequence: TGTGCCAGCAGGTTAGCGGGGGCTGAGCAGTTCTTC. It codes for CASRLAGAEQFF.

This sequence joins TRBV2 and TRBJ1-1; D unresolved. The CDR3 has 16 amino acids. CDR1 and CDR2 from the germline V gene are SNHLY and FYNNEI. Trimming shortened V by 5 bases and J by 0 bases, and 16 bases separated the two germline ends. The CDR3, as DNA: TGTGCCAGCAGTAGAGGCAATGAAATATTGAACACTGAAGCTTTCTTT. Protein product: CASSRGNEILNTEAFF. The full variable domain, its missing parts supplied by reference TRBV2 and TRBJ1-1, is EPEVTQTPSHQVTQMGQEVILRCVPISNHLYFYWYRQILGQKVEFLVSFYNNEISEKSEIFDDQFSVERPDGSNFTLKIRSTKLEDSAMYFCASSRGNEILNTEAFFGQGTRLTVV.

J is TRBJ2-7 and V is TRBV29-1; TRBD2 agrees at 10 bases. The germline CDR1 and CDR2 sequences are SQVTM and ANQGSEA. The CDR3 length is 15 residues. The V gene end was trimmed by 2 bases and the J gene end by 4 bases; junction bases not matched to a gene: 8. CDR3 amino acids: CSVEPTSGKAYEQYF. CDR3 DNA sequence: TGCAGCGTTGAACCAACTAGCGGGAAAGCGTACGAGCAGTACTTC.

The CDR3 nucleotides are TGTGCCAGCAGCTTGGGGGGAAGCACTGAAGCTTTCTTT. Translating it yields CASSLGGSTEAFF. The rearrangement uses TRBV6-5 and TRBJ1-1; D might be TRBD1 (5 bases). V lost 6 bases and J lost 4, with 12 bases in between. CDR3 length equals 13 residues. The germline V gene encodes CDR1 MNHEY and CDR2 SVGAGI.

In this sample, this clone turned up once. In nucleotides, the CDR3 is TGTGCCAGCAGCTCCTCCCTTTTACTAGCGGGGGGAACCAATGAGCAGTTCTTC. It yields the protein CASSSSLLLAGGTNEQFF. V is TRBV11-2 and J is TRBJ2-1; 12 nucleotides match TRBD2. Unmatched junction bases numbered 13, after V lost 4 bases and J lost 6 bases. In germline, CDR1 is SGHAT, CDR2 FQNNGV. This CDR3 contains 18 residues. The full variable domain, in which reference TRBV11-2 and TRBJ2-1 provide the parts outside the CDR3, is EAGVAQSPRYKIIEKRQSVAFWCNPISGHATLYWYQQILGQGPKLLIQFQNNGVVDDSQLPKDRFSAERLKGVDSTLKIQPAKLEDSAVYLCASSSSLLLAGGTNEQFFGPGTRLTVL.

The chain links TRBV7-9 to TRBJ2-7, with TRBD2 as a possible D gene (6 bases). CDR1 and CDR2 from the germline V gene are SEHNR and FQNEAQ (reference sequence). Trimming removed 6 bases from V and 0 bases from J, with 18 bases in between. The CDR3 is made up of 16 amino acids. CDR3 protein: CASSGQRRGLSYEQYF. In DNA, the CDR3 is TGTGCCAGCAGTGGTCAACGGAGGGGCCTCTCCTACGAGCAGTACTTC.

This chain links TRBV30 with TRBJ1-1, with D tentatively TRBD1 (5 bases). V lost 1 base, J lost 5 bases, and 8 bases lay in between. Germline lookup yields CDR1 GTSNPN and CDR2 SVGIG (reference sequence). CDR3 length: 12 amino acids. CDR3 protein: CAWSDGGTEAFF. Here the CDR3 DNA reads TGTGCCTGGAGTGACGGGGGGACTGAAGCTTTCTTT.